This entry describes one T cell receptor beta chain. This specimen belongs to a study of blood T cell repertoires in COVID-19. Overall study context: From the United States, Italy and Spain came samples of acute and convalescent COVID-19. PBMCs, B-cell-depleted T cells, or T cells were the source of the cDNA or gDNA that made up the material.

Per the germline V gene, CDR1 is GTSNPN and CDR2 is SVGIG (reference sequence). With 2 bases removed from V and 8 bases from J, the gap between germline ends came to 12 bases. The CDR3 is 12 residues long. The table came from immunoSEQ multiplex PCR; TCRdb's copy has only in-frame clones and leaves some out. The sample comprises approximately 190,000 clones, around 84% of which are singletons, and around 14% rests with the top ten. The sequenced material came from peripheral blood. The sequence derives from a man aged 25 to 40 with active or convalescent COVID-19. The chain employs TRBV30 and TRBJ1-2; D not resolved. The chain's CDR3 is CAWSLQTGGYTF. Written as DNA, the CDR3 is TGTGCCTGGAGTCTCCAAACGGGAGGCTACACCTTC.